The T cell receptor beta chain described here comes from a study of control samples from healthy donors and cancer patients. Profiling relied on immunoSEQ multiplex PCR, and the TCRdb table lists in-frame clones only, not all of them. The table lists about 110,000 clones, around four fifths of them singletons. In germline, CDR1 is MNHEY, CDR2 SVGEGT. The V end lost 5 bases, the J end lost 7 bases, and 14 bases lay between the germline ends. The CDR3 sequence is 13 residues long. This sequence originates from a woman in her forties or fifties in good health. Sequences were obtained from blood. The rearrangement uses TRBV6-2 or TRBV6-3 and TRBJ1-1, with D unresolved. This CDR3 reads CASSDSRNGEAFF. CDR3 DNA: TGTGCCAGCAGTGATTCAAGGAATGGTGAAGCTTTCTTT.